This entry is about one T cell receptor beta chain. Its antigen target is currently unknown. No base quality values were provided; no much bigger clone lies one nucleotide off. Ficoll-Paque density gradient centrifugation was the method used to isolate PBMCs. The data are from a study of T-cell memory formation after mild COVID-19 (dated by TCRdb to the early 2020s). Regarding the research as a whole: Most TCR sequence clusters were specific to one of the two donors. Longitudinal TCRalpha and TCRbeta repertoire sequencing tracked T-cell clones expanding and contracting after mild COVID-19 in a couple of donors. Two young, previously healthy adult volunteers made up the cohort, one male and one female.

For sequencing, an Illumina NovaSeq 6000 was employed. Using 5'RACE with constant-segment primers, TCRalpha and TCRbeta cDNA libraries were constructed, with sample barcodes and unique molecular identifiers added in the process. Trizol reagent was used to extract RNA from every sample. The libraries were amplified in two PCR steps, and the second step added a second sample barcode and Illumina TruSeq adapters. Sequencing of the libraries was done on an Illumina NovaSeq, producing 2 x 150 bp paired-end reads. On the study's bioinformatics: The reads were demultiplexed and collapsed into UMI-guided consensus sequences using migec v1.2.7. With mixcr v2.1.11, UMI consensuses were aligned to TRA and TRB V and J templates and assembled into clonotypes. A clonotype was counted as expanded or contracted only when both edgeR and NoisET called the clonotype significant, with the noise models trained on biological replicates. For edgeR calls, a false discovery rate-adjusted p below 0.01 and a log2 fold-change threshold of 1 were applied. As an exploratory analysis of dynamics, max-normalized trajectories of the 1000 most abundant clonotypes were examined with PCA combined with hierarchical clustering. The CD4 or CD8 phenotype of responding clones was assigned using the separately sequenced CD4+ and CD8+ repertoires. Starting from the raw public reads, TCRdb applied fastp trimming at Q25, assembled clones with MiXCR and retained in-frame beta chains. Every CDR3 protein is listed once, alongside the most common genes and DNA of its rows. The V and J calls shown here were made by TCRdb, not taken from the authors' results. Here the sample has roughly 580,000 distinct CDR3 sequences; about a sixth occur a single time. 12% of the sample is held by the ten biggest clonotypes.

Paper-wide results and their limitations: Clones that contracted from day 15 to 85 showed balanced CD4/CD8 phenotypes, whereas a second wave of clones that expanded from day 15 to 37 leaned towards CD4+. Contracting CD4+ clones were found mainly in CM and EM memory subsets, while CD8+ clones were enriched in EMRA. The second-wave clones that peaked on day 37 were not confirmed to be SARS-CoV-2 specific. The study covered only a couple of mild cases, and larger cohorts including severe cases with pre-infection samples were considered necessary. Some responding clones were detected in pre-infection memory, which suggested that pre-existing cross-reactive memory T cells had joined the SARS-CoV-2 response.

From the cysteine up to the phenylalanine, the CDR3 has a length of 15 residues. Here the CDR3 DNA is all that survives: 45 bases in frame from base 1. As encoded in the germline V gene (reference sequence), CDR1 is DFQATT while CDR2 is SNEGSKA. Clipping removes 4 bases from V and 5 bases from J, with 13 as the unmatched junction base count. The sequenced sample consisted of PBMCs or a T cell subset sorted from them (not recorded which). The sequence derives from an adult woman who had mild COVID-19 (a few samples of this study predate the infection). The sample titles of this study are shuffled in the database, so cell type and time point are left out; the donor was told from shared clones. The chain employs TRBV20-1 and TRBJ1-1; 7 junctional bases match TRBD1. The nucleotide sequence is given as TGCAGTGCTATAGGCGTACAGGGGATAGGGACTGAAGCTTTCTTT. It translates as CSAIGVQGIGTEAFF.